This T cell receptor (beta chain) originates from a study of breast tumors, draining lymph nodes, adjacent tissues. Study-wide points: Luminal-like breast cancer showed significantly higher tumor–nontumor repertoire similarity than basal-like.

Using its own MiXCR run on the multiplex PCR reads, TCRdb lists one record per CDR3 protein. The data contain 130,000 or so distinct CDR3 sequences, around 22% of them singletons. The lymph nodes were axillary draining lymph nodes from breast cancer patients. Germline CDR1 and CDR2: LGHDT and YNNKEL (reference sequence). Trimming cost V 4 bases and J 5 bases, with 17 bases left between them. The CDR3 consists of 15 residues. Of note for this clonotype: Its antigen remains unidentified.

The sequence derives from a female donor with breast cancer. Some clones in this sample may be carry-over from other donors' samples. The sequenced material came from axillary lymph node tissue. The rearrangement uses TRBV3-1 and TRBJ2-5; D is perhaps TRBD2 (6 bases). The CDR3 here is CASSRRERSEETQYF. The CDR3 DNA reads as TGTGCCAGCAGCCGGAGGGAACGAAGTGAGGAGACCCAGTACTTC.